One and the same sample provided the 26 T cell receptor beta chains below, sequenced in a study of neurological immune-mediated disorders. Time point of the sample: longitudinal time-point 3. TCRdb re-called the 5' RACE reads with MiXCR, one entry per CDR3 protein. Of about 45,000 distinct CDR3 sequences detected, about 13% appear once; the ten largest clones hold 11%. The source material was PBMCs. The receptors stem from a man aged 25 to 40 in good health.

This clonotype was counted ten times or more. The chain is built from TRBV7-9 and TRBJ2-3, with D possibly being TRBD2 (5 bases). Germline CDR1 reads SEHNR; CDR2 reads FQNEAQ (reference sequence). V was shortened by 4 bases and J by 10 bases, with 9 bases between the two germline ends. The CDR3 is 11 residues long. CDR3 DNA: TGTGCCAGCAGCTGGACTGCGGCGCAGTATTTT. It yields the protein CASSWTAAQYF.

There are many counts of this clonotype. This chain connects TRBV4-1 to TRBJ2-1; maybe TRBD1 (5 bases). The germline V gene has CDR1 MGHRA and CDR2 YSYEKL. Trimming cost V 3 bases and J 0 bases, with 12 bases left between them. The CDR3 consists of 16 residues. CDR3 DNA sequence: TGCGCCAGCAGCCACACCGACAGAAGCTCCTACAATGAGCAGTTCTTC. Translation: CASSHTDRSSYNEQFF.

This clonotype was seen ten or more times. The CDR3 coding sequence is TGCAGCGTCAAAAGGACAGCAACCTACGAGCAGTACTTC. It encodes CSVKRTATYEQYF. This sequence joins TRBV29-1 and TRBJ2-7; possible D gene TRBD1, 6 bases. This CDR3 comprises 13 residues. CDR1 and CDR2 (germline): SQVTM, ANQGSEA. Trimming left V 6 bases short and J 2 bases short, with 14 bases between.

This clonotype was detected many times. CDR3 amino acids: CSVTGGDGYTF. Here the CDR3 DNA reads TGCAGCGTGACAGGGGGTGATGGCTACACCTTC. The chain uses TRBV29-1 and TRBJ1-2; 9 bases line up with TRBD1. This CDR3 region has 11 residues. Looked up from germline, CDR1 is SQVTM and CDR2 is ANQGSEA. Losses at the gene ends were 6 bases for V and 6 bases for J; bases not matched to a gene: 2.

In its sample, this clonotype was seen a few times. The genes are TRBV6-1 and TRBJ2-3; TRBD2 agrees at 8 bases. Losses at the gene ends were 1 base for V and 0 bases for J; bases not matched to a gene: 3. The CDR3 has 16 amino acids. Germline V lookup: CDR1 MNHNS, CDR2 SASEGT. CDR3 nucleotide sequence: TGTGCCAGCAGTGAAGAGGTAGCGGGGAGCACAGATACGCAGTATTTT. Residues: CASSEEVAGSTDTQYF.

This clonotype occurred many times. The rearrangement joins TRBV28 to TRBJ1-1; possible D gene TRBD1, 5 bases. Germline V CDR1 and CDR2: MDHEN, SYDVKM. V lost 4 bases and J 8 bases, leaving 11 bases between the germline ends. The CDR3 has 12 amino acids. The DNA of the CDR3 is TGTGCCAGCAGTTCCCAGACAGTAGAAGCTTTCTTT. It yields the protein CASSSQTVEAFF.

As to this clonotype: Given the absence of the conserved phenylalanine or tryptophan at the CDR3 end, a read error is likely. V usage is TRBV20-1 and J usage is TRBJ2-6; D is possibly TRBD1 (6 bases). CDR3 length equals 14 residues. Germline lookup yields CDR1 DFQATT and CDR2 SNEGSKA (reference sequence). With 8 bases removed from V and 2 bases from J, the gap between germline ends came to 13 bases. CDR3 in DNA: TGCAGTCAGCGCTGGGACACTGGGGCCAACGTCCTGACTTAC. This gives the protein CSQRWDTGANVLTY.

This clonotype has a count of ten or more. This chain uses TRBV20-1 with TRBJ1-1; tentative D call: TRBD1 (5 bases). The germline CDR1 and CDR2 sequences are DFQATT and SNEGSKA (reference sequence). CDR3 length equals 11 residues. The CDR3 DNA sequence: TGCAGGGGGTCAGAGGGGAGTGAGGCTTTCTTT. Translation gives CRGSEGSEAFF.

Ten or more counts support this clonotype. In nucleotides, the CDR3 is TGTGCCAGCAGTTTAGCATCGTCAGGGGGATTTGAAGAGACCCAGTACTTC. Protein product: CASSLASSGGFEETQYF. The V and J genes are TRBV12-3 or TRBV12-4 and TRBJ2-5; 7 bases are shared with TRBD1. The CDR3 is made up of 17 amino acids. The V and J ends lost 0 bases and 3 bases, in that order; junction bases with no gene match: 10.

The chain joins TRBV29-1 to TRBJ2-7; TRBD1 aligns across 9 bases. V lost 4 bases to trimming and J lost 2 bases; unmatched junction nucleotides: 3. The germline V gene has CDR1 SQVTM and CDR2 ANQGSEA. CDR3 size: 13 residues. CDR3 in amino acids: CSVGTGETYEQYF. CDR3 nucleotide sequence: TGCAGCGTTGGGACAGGGGAAACCTACGAGCAGTACTTC.

This clonotype showed up many times. The CDR3 protein is CASTLGRDTQYF. DNA for the CDR3: TGTGCCAGCACCCTGGGGAGGGATACGCAGTATTTT. This sequence joins TRBV6-1 and TRBJ2-3; possible D gene TRBD2, 6 bases. The CDR3 sequence is 12 residues long. Trimming removed 7 bases at V and 6 bases at J, with 11 bases between. Germline assignment: CDR1 MNHNS and CDR2 SASEGT.

This clonotype came up many times. The chain is built from TRBV5-1 and TRBJ2-7, with 13 bases fitting TRBD2. This CDR3 has 17 amino acids. With V trimmed by 4 bases and J by 0 bases, 7 bases remained unmatched. Germline V gene data show CDR1 as SGHRS and CDR2 as YFSETQ. The CDR3 sequence is CASSPGTSGISSYEQYF. CDR3 nucleotide sequence: TGCGCCAGCAGCCCCGGGACTAGCGGGATCAGCTCCTACGAGCAGTACTTC.

This clonotype has ten or more counts. J is TRBJ2-4 and V is TRBV20-1, with 7 nucleotides matching TRBD2. CDR1 is DFQATT, CDR2 SNEGSKA, per germline (reference sequence). V was clipped by 2 bases and J by 0 bases; unmatched bases: 13. There are 18 residues in the CDR3. CDR3 DNA sequence: TGCAGTGCTAGATCTGATGACGCAGCGGGGCCAGCCAAAAACATTCAGTACTTC. Residues: CSARSDDAAGPAKNIQYF.

In its sample, this clonotype was seen many times. The rearrangement uses TRBV5-1 and TRBJ2-3; TRBD2 matches 7 bases. The J segment lost 6 bases and the V segment lost 0 bases, leaving 1 base of the junction unmatched. Per germline, CDR1 SGHRS and CDR2 YFSETQ. The CDR3 consists of 13 residues. The CDR3 is CASSLALADTQYF. CDR3 bases: TGCGCCAGCAGCTTGGCACTAGCGGATACGCAGTATTTT.

This clonotype was seen ten or more times. The rearrangement joins TRBV5-1 to TRBJ2-1; D remains ambiguous. The CDR3 loop spans 13 amino acids. Trimming cost V 4 bases and J 2 bases, with 7 bases left between them. CDR1 and CDR2 from the germline V gene are SGHRS and YFSETQ. This CDR3 reads CASSPPPYNEQFF. The CDR3 coding sequence is TGCGCCAGCAGCCCGCCCCCCTACAATGAGCAGTTCTTC.

In its sample, this clonotype was seen a few times. This may arise from a read error, as a much more abundant clone is one base away. The chain couples TRBV20-1 to TRBJ1-4, with D perhaps TRBD1 (5 bases). The V gene's germline CDR1 is DFQATT and CDR2 SNEGSKA (reference sequence). The CDR3 sequence is 13 residues long. In DNA, the CDR3 is TGCAGTGCTAGCCGGGGGACGAGTGAAAACCTGTTTTTT. Residues: CSASRGTSENLFF.

This clonotype was observed many times. The chain couples TRBV6-2 or TRBV6-3 to TRBJ2-7, with unresolved D. The CDR3 consists of 13 residues. The V gene's germline CDR1 is MNHEY and CDR2 SVGEGT. Trimming took off 0 bases at V and 5 bases at J, with 8 bases between the two ends. The CDR3 region is CASSYSIGNEQYF. The CDR3 nucleotides are TGTGCCAGCAGTTACTCGATAGGGAACGAGCAGTACTTC.

This rearrangement joins TRBV7-6 to TRBJ2-5; no clear D gene. Germline V CDR1 and CDR2: SGHVS, FNYEAQ. The ends were cut back, 4 bases at V and 0 bases at J, with 9 bases in the middle. This CDR3 is 14 amino acids long. The CDR3 DNA sequence: TGTGCCAGCAGCTATGGGTGCTACCAAGAGACCCAGTACTTC. It encodes CASSYGCYQETQYF.

This clonotype was picked up many times. The rearrangement uses TRBV7-2 and TRBJ2-2; D perhaps matches TRBD1 (5 bases). Germline lookup yields CDR1 SGHTA and CDR2 FQGNSA. Trimming stripped 1 base from V and 6 bases from J, with 12 bases between. This CDR3 spans 15 amino acids. CDR3 sequence: CASSLVPQGAGELFF. The CDR3 region has the DNA TGTGCCAGCAGCTTAGTTCCCCAGGGCGCCGGGGAGCTGTTTTTT.

This clonotype was picked up a small number of times. The CDR3 DNA reads TGTGCCAGCAGATCCGGAGGGACTAGCGGGAGGTTGGGGATCACTGGGGAGCTGTTTTTT. Residues: CASRSGGTSGRLGITGELFF. This chain links TRBV6-1 with TRBJ2-2, with TRBD2 matching 15 bases. The V segment lost 6 bases and the J segment 8 bases; nucleotides outside the gene matches: 19. Germline CDR1 MNHNS, CDR2 SASEGT. CDR3 length: 20 residues.

In its sample, this clonotype was seen many times. The chain couples TRBV20-1 to TRBJ1-1; 10 bases are shared with TRBD1. V was pared by 7 bases and J by 7 bases, with 15 bases of the junction left unmatched. The germline gives CDR1 DFQATT, CDR2 SNEGSKA (reference sequence). The CDR3 runs to 15 residues. The CDR3 DNA reads TGCAGTGGGTCGTCCGACAGGGGGCTTGTCGGTGAAGCTTTCTTT. Its translation is CSGSSDRGLVGEAFF.

This chain links TRBV21-1 with TRBJ1-1; whether TRBD1, the table's D call, matches the DNA was not checked. TRBV21-1 is termed a pseudogene. This CDR3 contains 14 residues. CDR3 amino acids: CASSSLGVSTEAFF. The DNA of the CDR3 is TGTGCCAGCAGCTCTCTAGGGGTCAGCACTGAAGCTTTCTTT.

The rearrangement joins TRBV6-4 to TRBJ1-5; D possibly corresponds to TRBD1 (6 bases). Trimming cost V 7 bases and J 0 bases, with 19 bases left between them. This CDR3 is 17 amino acids long. The germline CDR1 and CDR2 sequences are MRHNA and SNTAGT. DNA for the CDR3: TGTGCCAGCACCGGAAGGACAGACCTTTATAGCAATCAGCCCCAGCATTTT. Translating gives CASTGRTDLYSNQPQHF.

This clonotype was seen many times. The chain has TRBV29-1 and TRBJ2-2; no definite D call. The germline V and J ends were trimmed by 4 bases and 5 bases, with 8 bases remaining between them. The CDR3 is 12 residues long. From germline, CDR1 is SQVTM and CDR2 ANQGSEA. CDR3 region: CSVVLGTGELFF. The CDR3 coding sequence is TGCAGCGTTGTGCTGGGGACCGGGGAGCTGTTTTTT.

In this sample, this clonotype turned up many times. The V call is TRBV9, the J call TRBJ2-7; TRBD1 matches 9 bases. V lost 3 bases and J lost 4; bases outside the gene matches: 11. CDR1 is SGDLS and CDR2 is YYNGEE in the germline V gene. There are 16 residues in the CDR3. CDR3 sequence (DNA): TGTGCCAGCAGCGGGGGACAGGGAAGGCCGATTTACGAGCAGTACTTC. Translating it yields CASSGGQGRPIYEQYF.

This clonotype was recorded only once. The J gene is TRBJ2-5, the V gene TRBV7-9; D perhaps matches TRBD1 (5 bases). Trimming cost V 11 bases and J 4 bases, with 17 bases left between them. The germline V gene encodes CDR1 SEHNR and CDR2 FQNEAQ (reference sequence). This CDR3 region has 13 residues. CDR3 DNA sequence: TGTGCCGTCCGGCCCCAGGGAAGAGAGACCCAGTACTTC. Translated: CAVRPQGRETQYF.